Sequencing of this T cell receptor beta chain was carried out in a study of control samples from healthy donors and cancer patients. Produced via immunoSEQ multiplex PCR; TCRdb's table is partial and in-frame only. Here the sample spans 60,000 to 100,000 clones, approximately 89% being singletons. Trimming left V 5 bases short and J 4 bases short, with 17 bases between. The length of the CDR3 is 15 residues. Germline CDR1 reads LNHDA; CDR2 reads SQIVND (reference sequence). Sequencing input: blood. The chain combines TRBV19 with TRBJ1-2; no clear D. The TCR comes from a man in his forties or fifties in good health. CDR3 sequence reads: CASSPFPAEFYGYTF. Written as DNA, the CDR3 is TGTGCCAGTAGTCCTTTCCCCGCGGAATTCTATGGCTACACCTTC. Complete variable domain (other parts from reference TRBV19 and TRBJ1-2): DGGITQSPKYLFRKEGQNVTLSCEQNLNHDAMYWYRQDPGQGLRLIYYSQIVNDFQKGDIAEGYSVSREKKESFPLTVTSAQKNPTAFYLCASSPFPAEFYGYTFGSGTRLTVV.